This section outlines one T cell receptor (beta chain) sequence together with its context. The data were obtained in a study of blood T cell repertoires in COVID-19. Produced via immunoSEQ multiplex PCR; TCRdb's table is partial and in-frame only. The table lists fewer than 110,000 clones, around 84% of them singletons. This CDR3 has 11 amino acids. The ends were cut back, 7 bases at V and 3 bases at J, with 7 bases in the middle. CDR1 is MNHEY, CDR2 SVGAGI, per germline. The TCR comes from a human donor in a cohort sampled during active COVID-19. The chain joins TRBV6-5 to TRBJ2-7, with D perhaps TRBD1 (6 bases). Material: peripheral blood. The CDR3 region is CASTRGYEQYF. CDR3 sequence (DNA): TGTGCCAGCACCAGGGGCTACGAGCAGTACTTC.